This TCR beta chain was recorded in a study of T cell responses to AZD1222 COVID-19 vaccine listed by TCRdb under 2021. About the investigation overall: Because spike-specific TCR depth and breadth did not differ between the two schedules, AZD1222 recipients who got a second dose at roughly 4 weeks were pooled with those who got a second dose at roughly 12 weeks. A total of around 240 trial participants underwent TCR sequencing, of whom nearly 210 received two doses of AZD1222 and 26 received two doses of the MenACWY control vaccine. Trial participants were enrolled by age into subgroups of 18-55, 56-69 and 70-plus years, and around 150, 28 and 57 TCR-sequenced participants, respectively, were included in these subgroups.

Summary of the overall study and its limitations: CD4 TCRs associated with the vaccine covered the entire spike protein, and the dominant responses were in regions 160-218 and 743-854. Participants were mostly white British, with more females than males. The authors suggested clonal diversity may have been underestimated. After two AZD1222 doses, both the breadth and the depth of spike-specific TCRs were significantly higher than at day 0 and than in MenACWY recipients. The 56-69-year group was small, and its depth increase did not reach significance, likely because of low power. Conclusions about previously exposed vaccinees are limited because only five to seven AZD1222 recipients were SARS-CoV-2 seropositive at baseline. Because no day 14 peak-response samples were available, the repertoires could be characterized only after the peak T cell response. Reportedly, almost half of the unique spike-specific TCRs recognized epitopes lying outside the regions that are mutated in the B.1.351 and B.1.1.7 variants.

The CDR3 regions of human TCRbeta chains were analyzed by immunosequencing. The published analysis was carried out like this. TCRs in the repertoires were compared against a reference library of SARS-CoV-2-specific TCRs that had been generated with the MIRA antigen-specificity platform. Breadth was defined as the fraction of unique TCRs that were SARS-CoV-2-associated, and depth was defined as the fraction of total T cells that were SARS-CoV-2-associated. Using the MIRA data, each spike-specific TCR was mapped to the spike region that the TCR reacts to and placed in a CD4 or CD8 class. Log10-transformed breadth and depth values were compared by one-way ANOVA with Sidak's multiple comparisons tests. TCRdb provides this immuneACCESS table in a form limited to in-frame rearrangements. Some clones are lacking; in checked studies, under half of them reflect an unresolved V gene, and why the rest are absent is not known. That table supplies the V and J calls and clone size; D and trimming were determined from the DNA. The sample yields 120,000 or so clones; approximately 90% were counted once. The leading ten clones occupy 6.5% to 9.5% of the sample.

From its cysteine to its phenylalanine, the CDR3 spans 15 amino acids. Only CDR3 DNA remains: 45 bases, in frame from the first base. V is clipped by 1 base and J by 1 base, and the sequence between their germline boundaries is 10 bases long. CDR1 and CDR2 (MGHRA, YSYEKL) derive from the germline V gene. With regard to this clone: The clone's antigen remains unknown. No much larger clonotype is one base removed from it; base qualities were not supplied.

The sample's time point label, in plain terms: baseline before first vaccination. Vaccinee samples were obtained from the UK trials COV001 and COV002, which included a single-blind randomized controlled phase 2/3 trial of AZD1222 (ChAdOx1 nCoV-19) in healthy adults. For TCRbeta chain sequencing, PBMC samples were collected from trial participants at day 0 and at day 28 after the second dose. The sequencing here drew on peripheral blood, taken on day 0 of AZD1222 vaccination. The clonotype was recovered from an adult in good health. The chain employs TRBV4-1 and TRBJ2-5; the D segment cannot be called with confidence. CDR3 loop: CASSQGSGPQETQYF. In nucleotide form, the sequence is TGCGCCAGCAGCCAAGGTAGTGGACCCCAAGAGACCCAGTACTTC.